Below are 29 T cell receptor beta chains sequenced from a single sample in a study of beta chain features in type 1 diabetes. Study-level findings and limits: Researchers report that Type 1 diabetes patients had moderately but significantly shorter TCRB CDR3s across all four CD4+ subsets.

These receptors lack a known antigen. Isolated RNA was reverse transcribed in full, so expressed TCRB transcripts were sequenced. Some clones are missing from TCRdb's copy, which holds only in-frame ones; the method was immunoSEQ multiplex PCR. The sample records 150,000 to 200,000 clones, roughly 9% being singletons. The source material was central memory CD4+ T cells from blood. The receptors were gathered from a woman younger than 45 with type 1 diabetes.

In this sample, this clone turned up a few times. The J gene is TRBJ1-1, the V gene TRBV15; 7 bases align to TRBD1. The CDR3 contains 13 residues. The ends lost 5 bases at V and 4 bases at J; junction bases unmatched: 4. Germline CDR1 LNHNV, CDR2 YYDKDF (reference sequence). The CDR3 nucleotides read TGTGCCACCAGCGGGGCAGGGGGCACTGAAGCTTTCTTT. Translated, it gives CATSGAGGTEAFF.

This clone was detected a few times. The chain has TRBV2 and TRBJ2-7; no clear D gene. CDR1 and CDR2 from the germline V gene are SNHLY and FYNNEI. V lost 8 bases and J 3 bases, leaving 14 bases between the germline ends. This CDR3 comprises 13 residues. The CDR3 coding sequence is TGTGCCAGCGTATTGGCCGTAATCTACGAGCAGTACTTC. Encoded protein: CASVLAVIYEQYF. The full variable domain, its missing parts supplied by reference TRBV2 and TRBJ2-7, is EPEVTQTPSHQVTQMGQEVILRCVPISNHLYFYWYRQILGQKVEFLVSFYNNEISEKSEIFDDQFSVERPDGSNFTLKIRSTKLEDSAMYFCASVLAVIYEQYFGPGTRLTVT.

This clone has a handful of counts. Its ends do not fully match the called genes, so a read error is possible. The rearrangement uses TRBV6-5 and TRBJ2-7; D uncertain. Looked up from germline, CDR1 is MNHEY and CDR2 is SVGAGI. The length of the CDR3 is 11 residues. In nucleotides, the CDR3 is TGCGCCAGCAGCGACTTCTACGAGCAGTACTTC. Amino acids: CASSDFYEQYF.

This sequence joins TRBV28 and TRBJ2-6; TRBD2 agrees at 10 bases. CDR1 is MDHEN and CDR2 is SYDVKM in the germline V gene. This CDR3 is built from 17 residues. Trimming removed 7 bases from V and 0 bases from J; junction bases left unmatched: 6. CDR3 loop: CASNVLAGDSGANVLTF. The CDR3 DNA reads TGTGCCAGCAACGTGCTAGCGGGAGACTCTGGGGCCAACGTCCTGACTTTC.

This sequence joins TRBV6-1 and TRBJ1-2; 7 bases fit TRBD1. The germline gives CDR1 MNHNS, CDR2 SASEGT. Losses at the gene ends were 3 bases for V and 4 bases for J; bases not matched to a gene: 5. This CDR3 has 14 amino acids. The CDR3 protein is CASSERDSSYGYTF. The CDR3 DNA is TGTGCCAGCAGTGAGAGGGACAGCAGCTATGGCTACACCTTC.

CDR3 protein: CASSQKSNNEQFF. In nucleotides, the CDR3 is TGCGCCAGCAGCCAAAAGAGTAACAATGAGCAGTTCTTC. V gene TRBV4-1 combines with J gene TRBJ2-1, with D uncertain. Between the trimmed V and J ends, which lost 2 bases and 5 bases, there was a span of 7 bases. Germline loops: CDR1 MGHRA, CDR2 YSYEKL. CDR3 length: 13 residues.

This rearrangement joins TRBV7-9 to TRBJ1-1; no clear D gene. The length of the CDR3 is 13 residues. The V gene lost 1 base and the J gene lost 6 bases, with 9 bases spanning the gap. Germline V gives CDR1 SEHNR, CDR2 FQNEAQ (reference sequence). CDR3 sequence reads: CASSLVRDAEAFF. The CDR3 DNA reads as TGTGCCAGCAGCTTAGTACGGGATGCTGAAGCTTTCTTT.

The rearrangement links TRBV6-1 to TRBJ2-2; maybe TRBD1 (6 bases). CDR1 and CDR2 (germline): MNHNS, SASEGT. V lost 2 bases, J lost 4 bases, and 17 bases lay in between. CDR3 length: 17 residues. The CDR3 loop is CASSEWAGARGTGELFF. The CDR3 bases are TGTGCCAGCAGTGAATGGGCAGGGGCGCGTGGCACCGGGGAGCTGTTTTTT.

This clone was recorded a few times. The V gene is TRBV18, the J gene TRBJ2-7; a possible D gene is TRBD1 (6 bases). This CDR3 contains 14 residues. Trimming cost V 2 bases and J 1 base, with 9 bases left between them. Per germline, CDR1 KGHSH and CDR2 LQKENI. The CDR3 is CASSPTDRSYEQYF. CDR3 sequence (DNA): TGTGCCAGCTCACCAACGGACAGATCCTACGAGCAGTACTTC.

This clone was detected a few times. This chain connects TRBV9 to TRBJ2-5; unclear D gene. CDR1 is SGDLS, CDR2 YYNGEE, per germline. The CDR3 spans 13 residues. With 0 bases removed from V and 5 bases from J, the gap between germline ends came to 8 bases. The CDR3 loop is CASSVDRGETQYF. Here the CDR3 DNA reads TGTGCCAGCAGCGTAGATCGTGGCGAGACCCAGTACTTC. The variable domain in full, with the rest retrieved from reference TRBV9 and TRBJ2-5, is DSGVTQTPKHLITATGQRVTLRCSPRSGDLSVYWYQQSLDQGLQFLIQYYNGEERAKGNILERFSAQQFPDLHSELNLSSLELGDSALYFCASSVDRGETQYFGPGTRLLVL.

In its sample, this clone was seen a few times. This sequence joins TRBV28 and TRBJ2-4; D gene uncertain. V was cut by 1 base and J by 0 bases, with 10 bases left in between. This CDR3 spans 16 amino acids. Germline V CDR1 and CDR2: MDHEN, SYDVKM. The CDR3 DNA reads as TGTGCCAGCAGTTTATCCGGGTCGGGAGCCAAAAACATTCAGTACTTC. Translated: CASSLSGSGAKNIQYF.

The chain is built from TRBV5-1 and TRBJ2-5; 9 bases map to TRBD1. Germline V CDR1 and CDR2: SGHRS, YFSETQ. The ends lost 4 bases at V and 5 bases at J; junction bases unmatched: 9. This CDR3 region has 15 residues. The CDR3 is CASSRDRASRETQYF. The CDR3 DNA reads as TGCGCCAGCAGCCGGGACAGGGCAAGCAGGGAGACCCAGTACTTC.

This sequence joins TRBV16 and TRBJ2-7; no definite D call. Germline CDR1 is KGHSY and CDR2 is FQNENV. With 0 bases removed from V and 6 bases from J, the gap between germline ends came to 6 bases. This CDR3 region has 12 residues. The CDR3 bases are TGTGCCAGCAGCCAATCGCGTTTCGAGCAGTACTTC. Translation gives CASSQSRFEQYF.

This chain links TRBV10-3 with TRBJ2-1, with no clear D. Trimming left V 0 bases short and J 8 bases short, with 11 bases between. The CDR3 has 14 amino acids. Germline CDR1 and CDR2: ENHRY and SYGVKD. The CDR3: CAISESIPPDEQFF. The CDR3 bases are TGTGCCATCAGTGAGTCGATCCCTCCGGATGAGCAGTTCTTC.

This clone was observed a handful of times. The chain joins TRBV7-9 to TRBJ2-1; 9 bases align to TRBD2. The CDR3 is made up of 14 amino acids. The V gene's germline CDR1 is SEHNR and CDR2 FQNEAQ (reference sequence). Losses at the gene ends were 5 bases for V and 7 bases for J; bases not matched to a gene: 6. CDR3 region: CASSTGLAINEQFF. The CDR3 region has the DNA TGTGCCAGCAGCACGGGACTAGCAATAAATGAGCAGTTCTTC.

This clone was found a few times. CDR3 nucleotides: TGTGCCAGCAGCGTACCTCCGGGACAGGGGACAGATACGCAGTATTTT. Amino acid sequence: CASSVPPGQGTDTQYF. The chain joins TRBV7-9 to TRBJ2-3; 10 bases agree with TRBD1. The CDR3 spans 16 residues. J was trimmed by 3 bases and V by 5 bases; bases with no gene match: 8. Per the germline V gene, CDR1 is SEHNR and CDR2 is FQNEAQ (reference sequence).

The chain joins TRBV18 to TRBJ1-2; TRBD1 aligns across 8 bases. The J segment lost 4 bases and the V segment lost 3 bases, leaving 10 bases of the junction unmatched. The CDR3 runs to 16 residues. The V gene's germline CDR1 is KGHSH and CDR2 LQKENI. The CDR3 reads CASSPPGTGIFYGYTF. CDR3 sequence (DNA): TGTGCCAGCTCACCTCCCGGGACAGGCATTTTCTATGGCTACACCTTC.

The chain couples TRBV4-1 to TRBJ1-2; D gene ambiguous. Germline loops: CDR1 MGHRA, CDR2 YSYEKL. This CDR3 is 11 amino acids long. Trimming took 1 base from V and 5 from J, leaving 2 bases between them. CDR3 residues: CASSQAYGYTF. The CDR3 DNA reads as TGCGCCAGCAGCCAAGCGTATGGCTACACCTTC.

The sample holds a few counts of this clone. The chain employs TRBV10-3 and TRBJ2-7; D might be TRBD2 (6 bases). The CDR3 is 14 residues long. With 2 bases removed from V and 5 bases from J, the gap between germline ends came to 13 bases. The germline V gene has CDR1 ENHRY and CDR2 SYGVKD. The DNA for the CDR3 is TGTGCCATCAGTGAGGTTGGAGGGGTTGACGAGCAGTACTTC. The encoded protein is CAISEVGGVDEQYF.

V is TRBV28 and J is TRBJ2-5; 7 nucleotides agree with TRBD1. The germline V gene has CDR1 MDHEN and CDR2 SYDVKM. V lost 8 bases to trimming and J lost 4 bases; unmatched junction nucleotides: 4. The CDR3 is 12 residues long. The CDR3, as DNA: TGTGCCAGCCACAGGGGCCCAGAGACCCAGTACTTC. Encoded protein: CASHRGPETQYF.

The V and J genes are TRBV9 and TRBJ2-5; no clear D gene. Trimming stripped 4 bases from V and 4 bases from J, with 14 bases between. CDR3 length equals 14 residues. Looked up from germline, CDR1 is SGDLS and CDR2 is YYNGEE. CDR3 amino acids: CASSISSVSETQYF. CDR3 nucleotide sequence: TGTGCCAGCAGCATATCTAGTGTTTCAGAGACCCAGTACTTC.

This clone was detected only a few times. This chain uses TRBV30 with TRBJ2-7, with a tentative D call TRBD2 (6 bases). Germline V gives CDR1 GTSNPN, CDR2 SVGIG (reference sequence). V was pared by 1 base and J by 2 bases, with 18 bases between. This CDR3 region has 16 residues. CDR3 sequence reads: CAWSDTSWRGPYEQYF. The CDR3 DNA reads as TGTGCCTGGAGTGACACCAGTTGGAGGGGTCCCTACGAGCAGTACTTC.

V usage is TRBV28 and J usage is TRBJ1-2; TRBD1 is a possible D gene (5 bases). V lost 3 bases and J 2 bases, leaving 7 bases between the germline ends. Germline CDR1 MDHEN, CDR2 SYDVKM. This CDR3 is 13 amino acids long. The CDR3 DNA is TGTGCCAGCAGTTTGGGGGGGAACTATGGCTACACCTTC. Its translation is CASSLGGNYGYTF.

In this sample, this clone turned up a few times. The chain is built from TRBV29-1 and TRBJ1-2; possibly TRBD1 for D (6 bases). This CDR3 region has 11 residues. Trimming stripped 6 bases from V and 6 bases from J, with 11 bases between. Germline V CDR1 and CDR2: SQVTM, ANQGSEA. In nucleotides, the CDR3 is TGCAGCGTACGGGGGGCTAATGGCTACACCTTC. Translating gives CSVRGANGYTF. Together with reference TRBV29-1 and TRBJ1-2, the CDR3 gives the full variable domain: SAVISQKPSRDICQRGTSLTIQCQVDSQVTMMFWYRQQPGQSLTLIATANQGSEATYESGFVIDKFPISRPNLTFSTLTVSNMSPEDSSIYLCSVRGANGYTFGSGTRLTVV.

A few counts support this clone. CDR3 protein: CSAGVDTQYF. The DNA for the CDR3 is TGCAGCGCGGGTGTCGATACGCAGTATTTT. V and J are TRBV29-1 and TRBJ2-3; no reliable D call. CDR1 SQVTM and CDR2 ANQGSEA come from the germline V gene. This CDR3 has 10 residues. Trimming shortened V by 7 bases and J by 6 bases, and 8 bases separated the two germline ends.

V is TRBV2 and J is TRBJ1-5, with a weak D call TRBD1 (6 bases). CDR1 and CDR2 (germline): SNHLY, FYNNEI. The germline V and J ends were trimmed by 6 bases and 3 bases, with 15 bases remaining between them. The CDR3 runs 15 residues. The CDR3 bases are TGTGCCAGCAGATTAGCCGGGACACCCAATCAGCCCCAGCATTTT. Translation gives CASRLAGTPNQPQHF.

The count of this clone is one. The chain is built from TRBV6-6 and TRBJ2-3; TRBD2 is a possible D gene (6 bases). This CDR3 is built from 14 residues. CDR1 and CDR2 from the germline V gene are MNHNY and SVGAGI (reference sequence). V dropped 6 bases and J dropped 4 bases, with 14 bases sitting between them. The CDR3 bases are TGTGCCAGCAGACGCGGGGAATTGGCAGATACGCAGTATTTT. Residues: CASRRGELADTQYF.

The genes are TRBV5-8 and TRBJ1-1, with 11 positions matching TRBD1. CDR3 length: 15 amino acids. After removal of 3 bases from V and 4 bases from J, the junction contained 5 bases not matched to a gene. Germline CDR1 SGHTS, CDR2 YDEGEE. CDR3 nucleotide sequence: TGTGCCAGCAGCTCCCGGACAGGGGGCTTCACTGAAGCTTTCTTT. It encodes CASSSRTGGFTEAFF.

The V and J genes are TRBV30 and TRBJ1-2; tentatively, D is TRBD1 (5 bases). The V gene's germline CDR1 is GTSNPN and CDR2 SVGIG (reference sequence). Trimming stripped 2 bases from V and 8 bases from J, with 18 bases between. This CDR3 spans 14 amino acids. The CDR3 region is CAWSMAQVTRGYTF. CDR3 bases: TGTGCCTGGAGTATGGCACAGGTCACTCGAGGCTACACCTTC.